The source of this T cell receptor beta chain is a study of shared clonotypes between healthy human individuals. TCRdb keeps only in-frame clones here, not all; method: immunoSEQ multiplex PCR. The sample has more than 400,000 clones; 90% to 97% are singletons. The receptor was derived from a woman in her twenties or thirties in good health. Material: naive CD4+ T cells sorted from blood. Subset noted: CD45RA+ positively selected.

The CDR3 here is CSVAQGNTEAFF. The CDR3 bases are TGCAGCGTTGCCCAGGGGAACACTGAAGCTTTCTTT. The chain carries TRBV29-1 and TRBJ1-1, with D possibly matching TRBD1 (5 bases). V lost 4 bases to trimming and J lost 1 base, with 7 bases between them. Germline assignment: CDR1 SQVTM and CDR2 ANQGSEA. This CDR3 is 12 amino acids long.